The 9 T cell receptor beta chains given below trace back to one sample, sequenced in a study of T-cell memory formation after mild COVID-19. TCRdb ran MiXCR on the 5' RACE reads and lists one entry per CDR3 protein. The sample carries about 210,000 distinct CDR3 sequences, under 30% recorded once. Source material: PBMCs or a T cell subset sorted from them (not recorded which). Every receptor here comes from an adult woman who had mild COVID-19 (a few samples of this study predate the infection). Cell type and time point are not known.

With regard to this clonotype: This may stem from a read error, because a much larger clone lies one nucleotide away. The V gene is TRBV7-7, the J gene TRBJ2-1, with a weak D call TRBD1 (5 bases). CDR3 length: 13 amino acids. Germline V gene lookup returns CDR1 SSHAT and CDR2 FNYEAQ (reference sequence). The CDR3, as DNA: TGTGCTAGCAGCTTAGATCTAGGGGATGAGCAGTTCTTC. This encodes CASSLDLGDEQFF.

This clonotype was detected only a few times. V and J are TRBV30 and TRBJ2-3; tentative D call: TRBD1 (6 bases). CDR1 is GTSNPN, CDR2 SVGIG, per germline (reference sequence). This CDR3 has 15 amino acids. V lost 2 bases and J 6 bases, leaving 18 bases between the germline ends. The CDR3 DNA sequence: TGTGCCTGGAGTCACGTCGGCAGGGGACGGGATACGCAGTATTTT. Amino acid sequence: CAWSHVGRGRDTQYF.

This clonotype was observed a handful of times. This sequence joins TRBV20-1 and TRBJ2-1; the match to TRBD2 covers 14 bases. From germline, CDR1 is DFQATT and CDR2 SNEGSKA (reference sequence). This CDR3 spans 16 amino acids. J lost 10 bases, V lost 2 bases, and 10 bases had no gene match. The CDR3, as DNA: TGCAGTGCTAGACCTGCGGGACTAGCGGGAGTAAGGGAGCAGTTCTTC. The encoded protein is CSARPAGLAGVREQFF.

The chain is built from TRBV20-1 and TRBJ1-2; D gene unclear. V shed 1 base and J shed 4 bases, with 4 bases lying between them. Germline CDR1 and CDR2: DFQATT and SNEGSKA (reference sequence). This CDR3 comprises 11 residues. CDR3 residues: CSARGGYGYTF. The CDR3 bases are TGCAGTGCTAGAGGAGGCTATGGCTACACCTTC.

Here the CDR3 reads CSVEEMAGRGETQYF. CDR3 coding DNA: TGCAGCGTTGAAGAAATGGCAGGGCGAGGGGAGACCCAGTACTTC. The chain couples TRBV29-1 to TRBJ2-5; D may be TRBD1 or TRBD2 (5 bases each). The germline V gene has CDR1 SQVTM and CDR2 ANQGSEA. V was pared by 0 bases and J by 5 bases, with 16 bases between. This CDR3 is 15 amino acids long.

The chain couples TRBV19 to TRBJ2-6; 8 nucleotides line up with TRBD2. The V segment lost 0 bases and the J segment 1 base; nucleotides outside the gene matches: 11. Germline V lookup: CDR1 LNHDA, CDR2 SQIVND (reference sequence). There are 20 residues in the CDR3. CDR3 in DNA: TGTGCCAGTAGTATAGATCGGGGGGGTTCTTTGGGGTCTGGGGCCAACGTCCTGACTTTC. Its translation: CASSIDRGGSLGSGANVLTF.

The V and J genes are TRBV7-2 and TRBJ2-4; D might be TRBD1 (7 bases). Germline V gives CDR1 SGHTA, CDR2 FQGNSA. V lost 1 base and J lost 2, with 15 bases in between. CDR3 size: 17 residues. The CDR3 bases are TGTGCCAGCAGCTTAGAAGGAGGGGGCCGGACCAAAAACATTCAGTACTTC. The encoded protein is CASSLEGGGRTKNIQYF. Filled out from reference TRBV7-2 and TRBJ2-4, the complete variable domain reads GAGVSQSPSNKVTEKGKDVELRCDPISGHTALYWYRQSLGQGLEFLIYFQGNSAPDKSGLPSDRFSAERTGGSVSTLTIQRTQQEDSAVYLCASSLEGGGRTKNIQYFGAGTRLSVL.

The CDR3 spells CASSLESGLLSEQYF. DNA for the CDR3: TGTGCCAGCAGCTTAGAATCAGGGCTTCTCTCCGAGCAGTACTTC. This sequence joins TRBV11-2 and TRBJ2-7; D perhaps matches TRBD1 (5 bases). The V and J ends lost 0 bases and 6 bases respectively, with 15 bases between them. Looked up from germline, CDR1 is SGHAT and CDR2 is FQNNGV. The length of the CDR3 is 15 residues. The full variable domain, in which reference TRBV11-2 and TRBJ2-7 provide the parts outside the CDR3, is EAGVAQSPRYKIIEKRQSVAFWCNPISGHATLYWYQQILGQGPKLLIQFQNNGVVDDSQLPKDRFSAERLKGVDSTLKIQPAKLEDSAVYLCASSLESGLLSEQYFGPGTRLTVT.

The CDR3 sequence is CASSSTGNEQFF. The CDR3 bases are TGTGCCAGCAGCTCCACAGGGAATGAGCAGTTCTTC. This chain joins TRBV11-2 and TRBJ2-1; tentatively, D is TRBD1 (6 bases). Trimming left V 4 bases short and J 7 bases short, with 8 bases between. Germline V lookup: CDR1 SGHAT, CDR2 FQNNGV. This CDR3 has 12 residues.